This TCR beta chain appears in the sequencing data of a study of OX40 agonist ivuxolimab in advanced cancers. In the study overall: Ivuxolimab, an antibody acting as an agonist of OX40 (CD134), was used to treat patients. The patients received ivuxolimab by intravenous route every 2 weeks at 0.01 to 10 mg/kg.

TCRdb keeps only in-frame clones here, not all; method: immunoSEQ multiplex PCR. Of around 41,000 clones in the sample, around four fifths were seen once. The V end lost 7 bases, the J end lost 6 bases, and 13 bases lay between the germline ends. There are 13 residues in the CDR3. The germline V gene has CDR1 MNHEY and CDR2 SVGAGI. The V and J genes are TRBV6-5 and TRBJ1-5; maybe TRBD1 (5 bases). This receptor was obtained from an adult with an advanced solid tumor such as melanoma, head and neck, liver or kidney cancer. Sequencing was performed on CD4+ or CD8+ T cells sorted from blood, taken in a trial of the OX40 agonist ivuxolimab. CDR3: CASTDSGTQPQHF. The CDR3 coding sequence is TGTGCCAGCACGGACTCAGGGACTCAGCCCCAGCATTTT.